The entry below describes one TCR beta chain. This sample is drawn from a study of blood T cells in healthy people across ages. A sample-barcoded 5' primer and a J-beta primer mix were used in a second PCR of about 7 to 12 cycles. TCRdb re-analysed the 5' RACE reads in MiXCR, keeping a single row per CDR3 protein. This table has 650,000 or so distinct CDR3 sequences, over 40% appearing once. V lost 4 bases and J lost 5; bases outside the gene matches: 13. This CDR3 has 16 amino acids. The germline CDR1 and CDR2 sequences are LGHDT and YNNKEL (reference sequence). The sequenced sample was blood. The TCR was taken from an elderly woman in good health. The chain links TRBV3-1 to TRBJ2-5; 7 bases agree with TRBD2. This CDR3 is CASSRIRDYGAETQYF. For the CDR3, the DNA is TGTGCCAGCAGCCGGATCCGGGACTACGGGGCGGAGACCCAGTACTTC.